The 17 T cell receptor beta chains presented below share a single source sample, sequenced in a study of blood T cells in healthy people across ages. A J-beta primer mix and a sample-barcoded 5' primer were used in a second PCR of roughly 6 to 12 cycles. TCRdb itself ran the 5' RACE reads through MiXCR, one entry per CDR3 protein. Found here are just under 750,000 distinct CDR3 sequences, 22% of them singletons; the top ten hold under 25%. Sequencing was done on a sample of blood. All receptors come from a man between 65 and 85 years old in good health.

This clonotype was seen more than once but under ten times. The J gene is TRBJ2-3, the V gene TRBV7-2; D is possibly TRBD2 (6 bases). The CDR3 loop spans 17 amino acids. CDR1 SGHTA and CDR2 FQGNSA come from the germline V gene. V was clipped by 6 bases and J by 1 base, with 20 bases between them. As DNA, the CDR3 is TGTGCCAGCAGTCCGGGCGTTGGGCGGGGCGGCACAGATACGCAGTATTTT. Protein: CASSPGVGRGGTDTQYF.

This chain connects TRBV5-1 to TRBJ1-1, with 8 nucleotides matching TRBD1. CDR1 and CDR2 from the germline V gene are SGHRS and YFSETQ. The V segment lost 2 bases and the J segment 0 bases; nucleotides outside the gene matches: 6. The CDR3 consists of 16 residues. The DNA of the CDR3 is TGCGCCAGCAGCTTTGCCGCAGGGGGCCTGAACACTGAAGCTTTCTTT. Translating gives CASSFAAGGLNTEAFF.

The V gene is TRBV7-2, the J gene TRBJ2-3; a possible D gene is TRBD2 (6 bases). The CDR3 consists of 15 residues. Trimming pared 1 base from V and 3 bases from J, leaving 11 bases between. Germline lookup yields CDR1 SGHTA and CDR2 FQGNSA. In DNA, the CDR3 is TGTGCCAGCAGCTTAGGTTTCGGGGGTACAGATACGCAGTATTTT. Protein product: CASSLGFGGTDTQYF. The full variable domain, rest sourced from reference TRBV7-2 and TRBJ2-3, is GAGVSQSPSNKVTEKGKDVELRCDPISGHTALYWYRQSLGQGLEFLIYFQGNSAPDKSGLPSDRFSAERTGGSVSTLTIQRTQQEDSAVYLCASSLGFGGTDTQYFGPGTRLTVL.

The rearrangement uses TRBV12-3 or TRBV12-4 and TRBJ1-5; D possibly corresponds to TRBD1 (6 bases). The V end was cut by 6 bases, the J end by 3 bases, with 12 bases between. CDR3 length equals 14 residues. The CDR3 DNA follows: TGTGCCAGCAGCACAGGGCTTCTCAATCAGCCCCAGCATTTT. It specifies CASSTGLLNQPQHF.

This clonotype was observed a few times. This chain links TRBV2 with TRBJ2-1, with no clear D. The CDR3 loop spans 12 amino acids. In germline, CDR1 is SNHLY, CDR2 FYNNEI. The V end lost 6 bases, the J end lost 3 bases, and 6 bases lay between the germline ends. The CDR3 region is CASRFSYNEQFF. CDR3 sequence (DNA): TGTGCCAGCAGGTTTAGCTACAATGAGCAGTTCTTC.

This clonotype was seen only a few times. The chain uses TRBV28 and TRBJ2-4; the match to TRBD1 covers 9 bases. Germline CDR1 reads MDHEN; CDR2 reads SYDVKM. The CDR3 loop spans 14 amino acids. J gave up 8 bases and V 2 bases, and 4 bases lay outside the gene matches. The CDR3 nucleotides are TGTGCCAGCAGTTTAGTACAGGGGGCGCACATTCAGTACTTC. This gives the protein CASSLVQGAHIQYF. The complete variable domain, with remaining parts taken from reference TRBV28 and TRBJ2-4, reads DVKVTQSSRYLVKRTGEKVFLECVQDMDHENMFWYRQDPGLGLRLIYFSYDVKMKEKGDIPEGYSVSREKKERFSLILESASTNQTSMYLCASSLVQGAHIQYFGAGTRLSVL.

This clonotype has a single count. The J gene is TRBJ2-7, the V gene TRBV20-1, with 11 bases lining up with TRBD1. The germline V gene encodes CDR1 DFQATT and CDR2 SNEGSKA (reference sequence). The CDR3 is 15 residues long. Germline trimming cut 6 bases from V and 3 bases from J; bases unmatched to any gene: 10. In nucleotides, the CDR3 is TGCAGTGCCCCGGACAGGGGGCGAGAAAGCTACGAGCAGTACTTC. Amino acids: CSAPDRGRESYEQYF.

This clonotype was detected once. V gene TRBV12-3 or TRBV12-4 combines with J gene TRBJ1-2; no clear D. Between the trimmed V and J ends, which lost 8 bases and 8 bases, there was a span of 15 bases. The CDR3 is 12 residues long. The CDR3 nucleotides are TGTGCCAGCGTTAGGGCTCCCCGGGGCTACACCTTC. Translated: CASVRAPRGYTF.

This clonotype turned up a few times. The chain carries TRBV11-2 and TRBJ2-7; D gene ambiguous. The CDR3 is 12 residues long. The germline V gene has CDR1 SGHAT and CDR2 FQNNGV. V dropped 8 bases and J dropped 3 bases, with 11 bases sitting between them. CDR3 nucleotide sequence: TGTGCCAGCGGACGCTCGGGCTACGAGCAGTACTTC. Protein sequence: CASGRSGYEQYF.

There are a few counts of this clonotype. The chain is built from TRBV30 and TRBJ2-7, with 15 bases lining up with TRBD2. This CDR3 spans 16 amino acids. CDR1 is GTSNPN, CDR2 SVGIG, per germline (reference sequence). The J segment lost 5 bases and the V segment lost 2 bases, leaving 7 bases of the junction unmatched. The CDR3 sequence is CAWSPMGLAGGNEQYV. CDR3 sequence (DNA): TGTGCCTGGAGTCCTATGGGACTAGCGGGAGGTAACGAGCAGTACGTC.

There are a few counts of this clonotype. Germline and junction disagree at one end, which may indicate a read error. The chain is built from TRBV28 and TRBJ1-5; perhaps TRBD1 as D (5 bases). Germline V gene lookup returns CDR1 MDHEN and CDR2 SYDVKM. The CDR3 spans 14 residues. The CDR3 here is CASSLGRINQPQHF. The CDR3 DNA sequence: TGTGCCAGTAGTTTGGGGCGGATCAATCAGCCCCAGCATTTT.

The J gene is TRBJ2-1, the V gene TRBV6-4, with 8 bases aligning to TRBD2. The J call may be incorrect, as the DNA end agrees better with TRBJ2-7. The V gene's germline CDR1 is MRHNA and CDR2 SNTAGT. This CDR3 contains 14 residues. The CDR3 is CASSDPGLAYEQYV. As DNA, the CDR3 is TGTGCCAGCAGTGACCCGGGACTAGCCTACGAGCAGTACGTC.

This clonotype has a count of ten or more. The chain has TRBV6-4 and TRBJ2-1; TRBD2 might be the D (6 bases). CDR3 length: 12 residues. Germline-derived CDR1 and CDR2 are MRHNA and SNTAGT. The V gene lost 7 bases and the J gene lost 4 bases, with 8 bases spanning the gap. The CDR3 bases are TGTGCCAGCAAAGGGACTTACAATGAGCAGTTCTTC. Its translation is CASKGTYNEQFF.

The rearrangement joins TRBV20-1 to TRBJ2-1; D is unclear. Per the germline V gene, CDR1 is DFQATT and CDR2 is SNEGSKA (reference sequence). Trimming took off 0 bases at V and 7 bases at J, with 16 bases between the two ends. There are 15 residues in the CDR3. The CDR3 region is CSAREPGLPGNEQFF. The CDR3 DNA follows: TGCAGTGCTAGAGAGCCCGGCCTCCCGGGTAATGAGCAGTTCTTC.

This clonotype turned up a few times. One junction end does not reproduce the germline sequence, and a read error may be involved. J is TRBJ2-7 and V is TRBV27, with a possible D match to TRBD2 (6 bases). The CDR3 consists of 13 residues. The germline gives CDR1 MNHEY, CDR2 SMNVEV (reference sequence). The CDR3 here is CASSFLAANYKFF. The CDR3 DNA is TGTGCCAGCAGTTTCTTAGCGGCCAACTACAAGTTCTTC.

This clonotype was observed a few times. The chain carries TRBV4-1 and TRBJ1-4, with 8 bases matching TRBD1. Germline V lookup: CDR1 MGHRA, CDR2 YSYEKL. This CDR3 has 15 residues. Losses at the gene ends were 4 bases for V and 3 bases for J; bases not matched to a gene: 4. CDR3 nucleotide sequence: TGCGCCAGCAGCCTGACAGGGGTTGCTAATGAAAAACTGTTTTTT. Translated: CASSLTGVANEKLFF.

This clonotype has a single count. The rearrangement joins TRBV6-6 to TRBJ1-1; tentative D call: TRBD1 (6 bases). This CDR3 region has 18 residues. Germline assignment: CDR1 MNHNY and CDR2 SVGAGI (reference sequence). Trimming took off 0 bases at V and 3 bases at J, with 20 bases between the two ends. CDR3 sequence reads: CASSYSSGGGYFDTEAFF. The CDR3 DNA is TGTGCCAGCAGTTACTCCTCGGGGGGCGGGTATTTCGACACTGAAGCTTTCTTT.